This T cell receptor beta chain derives from a study of regulatory and conventional T cells in RAG deficiency. The CDR3 sequence is 16 residues long. V was pared by 0 bases and J by 3 bases, with 5 bases of the junction left unmatched. The germline gives CDR1 SGDLS, CDR2 YYNGEE. This clone was picked up one time. The antigen is not known. Blood CD4+ CD25-high CD127-low regulatory T cells supplied the genomic DNA template. The study's findings and limits: In Omenn syndrome, Treg and Tconv repertoires overlapped >85%. Shannon entropy fell and Simpson indices rose in RAG-deficient patients. In Omenn syndrome, sorted "Tregs" may be peripherally activated cells. Treg unique TCR beta sequences were about 110-fold fewer in Omenn syndrome and CID/AS patients than controls.

Profiling relied on immunoSEQ multiplex PCR, and the TCRdb table lists in-frame clones only, not all of them. The sample consists of approximately 12,000 clones, approximately 94% of them appearing once. This sample also belongs to another study, concerning regulatory T cells. That work contributes: Primers: 52 TRBV forward and 13 TRBJ reverse.

The V gene is TRBV9, the J gene TRBJ2-3; 9 bases map to TRBD2. Material: CD127- CD25+ CD4+ Tregs sorted from blood. The receptor comes from a human donor in good health. In DNA, the CDR3 is TGTGCCAGCAGCGTAGTTCTCCTAGCGGGGACAGATACGCAGTATTTT. As protein: CASSVVLLAGTDTQYF.